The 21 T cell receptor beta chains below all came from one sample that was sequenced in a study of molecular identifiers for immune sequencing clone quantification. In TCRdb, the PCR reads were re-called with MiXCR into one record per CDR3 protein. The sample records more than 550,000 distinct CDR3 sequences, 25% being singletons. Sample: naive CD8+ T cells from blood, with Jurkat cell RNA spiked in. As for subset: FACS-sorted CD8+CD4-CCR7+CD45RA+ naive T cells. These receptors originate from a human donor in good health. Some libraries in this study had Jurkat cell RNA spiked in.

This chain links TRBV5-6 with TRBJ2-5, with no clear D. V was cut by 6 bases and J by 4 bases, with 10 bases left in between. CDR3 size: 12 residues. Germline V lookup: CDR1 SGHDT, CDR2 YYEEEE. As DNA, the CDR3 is TGTGCCAGCAACGGCTTACGAGAGACCCAGTACTTC. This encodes CASNGLRETQYF.

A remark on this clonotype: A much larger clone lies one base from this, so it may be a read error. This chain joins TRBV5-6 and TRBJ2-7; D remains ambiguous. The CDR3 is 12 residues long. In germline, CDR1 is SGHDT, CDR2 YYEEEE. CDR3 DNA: TGTGCCACCAGCCCGGGCCCCTCTGAGCAGTACTTC. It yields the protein CATSPGPSEQYF.

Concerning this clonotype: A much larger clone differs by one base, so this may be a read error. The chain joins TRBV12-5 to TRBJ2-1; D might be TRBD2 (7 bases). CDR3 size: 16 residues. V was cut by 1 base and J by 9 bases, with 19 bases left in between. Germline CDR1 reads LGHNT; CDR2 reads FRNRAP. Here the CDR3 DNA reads TGTGCTAGTGGTTTGGATATGAGGGGGGGCCTAGGTGAGCAGTTCTTC. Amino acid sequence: CASGLDMRGGLGEQFF.

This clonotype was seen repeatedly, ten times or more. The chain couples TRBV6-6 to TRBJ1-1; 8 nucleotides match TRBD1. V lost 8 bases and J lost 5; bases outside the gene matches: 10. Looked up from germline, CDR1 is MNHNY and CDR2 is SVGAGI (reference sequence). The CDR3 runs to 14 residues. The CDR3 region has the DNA TGTGCCAGCGATGACTGGACAGGGATAACTGAAGCTTTCTTT. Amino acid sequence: CASDDWTGITEAFF.

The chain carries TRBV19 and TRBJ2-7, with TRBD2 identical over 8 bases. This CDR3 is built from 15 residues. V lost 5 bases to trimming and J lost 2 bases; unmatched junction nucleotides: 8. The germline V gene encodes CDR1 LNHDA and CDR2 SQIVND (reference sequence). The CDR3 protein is CASSLGLGTTYEQYF. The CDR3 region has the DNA TGTGCCAGTAGTTTGGGACTAGGGACGACCTACGAGCAGTACTTC.

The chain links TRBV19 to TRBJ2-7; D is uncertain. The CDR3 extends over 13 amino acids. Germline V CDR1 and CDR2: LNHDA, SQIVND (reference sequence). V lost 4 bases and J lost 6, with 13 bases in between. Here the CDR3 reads CASSNSQFLEQYF. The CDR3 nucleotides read TGTGCCAGTAGTAATTCGCAGTTTCTCGAGCAGTACTTC.

CDR3: CASSYSSGPSYEQYF. CDR3 DNA: TGTGCCAGCAGTTACTCGAGCGGGCCCTCCTACGAGCAGTACTTC. V is TRBV6-5 and J is TRBJ2-7; maybe TRBD2 (6 bases). The CDR3 contains 15 residues. From germline, CDR1 is MNHEY and CDR2 SVGAGI. V lost 0 bases to trimming and J lost 0 bases, with 9 bases between them.

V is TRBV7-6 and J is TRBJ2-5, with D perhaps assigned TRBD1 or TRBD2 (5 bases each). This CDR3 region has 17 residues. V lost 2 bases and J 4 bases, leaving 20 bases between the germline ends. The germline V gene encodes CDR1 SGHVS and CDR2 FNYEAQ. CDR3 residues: CASSLNRDPSKPETQYF. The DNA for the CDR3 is TGTGCCAGCAGCTTAAACCGGGACCCCAGTAAACCAGAGACCCAGTACTTC.

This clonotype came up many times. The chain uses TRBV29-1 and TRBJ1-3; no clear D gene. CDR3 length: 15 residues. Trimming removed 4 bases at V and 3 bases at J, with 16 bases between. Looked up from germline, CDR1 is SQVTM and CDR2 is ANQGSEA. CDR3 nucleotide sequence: TGCAGCGTTGCGATAGCAGGAGATTTTGGAAACACCATATATTTT. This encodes CSVAIAGDFGNTIYF.

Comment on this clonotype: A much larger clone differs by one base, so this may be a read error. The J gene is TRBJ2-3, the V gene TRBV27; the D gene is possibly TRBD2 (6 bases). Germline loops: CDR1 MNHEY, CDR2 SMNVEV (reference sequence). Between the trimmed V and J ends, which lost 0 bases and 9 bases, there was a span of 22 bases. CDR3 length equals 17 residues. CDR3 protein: CASSLSLGTGGTDTQYF. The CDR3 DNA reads TGTGCCAGCAGTTTATCTTTGGGGACTGGCGGGACTGACACGCAGTATTTT.

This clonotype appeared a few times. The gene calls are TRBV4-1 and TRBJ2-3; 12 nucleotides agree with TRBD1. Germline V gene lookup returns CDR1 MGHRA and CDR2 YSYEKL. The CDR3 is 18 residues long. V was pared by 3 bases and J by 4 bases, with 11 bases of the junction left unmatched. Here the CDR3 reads CASSQQTGTGGWADTQYF. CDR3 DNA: TGCGCCAGCAGCCAGCAAACCGGGACAGGGGGCTGGGCAGATACGCAGTATTTT.

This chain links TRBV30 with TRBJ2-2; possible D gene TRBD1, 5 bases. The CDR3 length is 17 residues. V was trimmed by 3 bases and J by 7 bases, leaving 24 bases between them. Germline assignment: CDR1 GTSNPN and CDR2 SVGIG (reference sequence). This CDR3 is CAWRFPGDRVFNGELFF. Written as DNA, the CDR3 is TGTGCCTGGAGGTTCCCCGGAGACAGAGTTTTCAACGGGGAGCTGTTTTTT.

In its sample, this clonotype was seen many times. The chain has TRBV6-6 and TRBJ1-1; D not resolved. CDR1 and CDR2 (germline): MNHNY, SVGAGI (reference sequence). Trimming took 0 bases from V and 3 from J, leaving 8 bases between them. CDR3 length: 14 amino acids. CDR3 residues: CASSYSWEDTEAFF. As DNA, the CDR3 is TGTGCCAGCAGTTACTCGTGGGAAGACACTGAAGCTTTCTTT.

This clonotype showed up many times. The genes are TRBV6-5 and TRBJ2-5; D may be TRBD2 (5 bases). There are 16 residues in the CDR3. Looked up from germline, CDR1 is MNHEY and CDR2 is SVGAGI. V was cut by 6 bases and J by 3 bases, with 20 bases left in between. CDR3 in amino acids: CASSHGVRRAEETQYF. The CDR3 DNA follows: TGTGCCAGCAGCCACGGGGTTCGCCGGGCCGAAGAGACCCAGTACTTC.

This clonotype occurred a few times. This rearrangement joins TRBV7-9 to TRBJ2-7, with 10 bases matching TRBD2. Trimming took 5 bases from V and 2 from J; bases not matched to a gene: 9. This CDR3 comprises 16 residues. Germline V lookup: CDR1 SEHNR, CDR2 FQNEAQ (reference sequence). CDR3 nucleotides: TGTGCCAGCAGCGTCCCCCCCAGCGGGGGGGCCTACGAGCAGTACTTC. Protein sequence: CASSVPPSGGAYEQYF.

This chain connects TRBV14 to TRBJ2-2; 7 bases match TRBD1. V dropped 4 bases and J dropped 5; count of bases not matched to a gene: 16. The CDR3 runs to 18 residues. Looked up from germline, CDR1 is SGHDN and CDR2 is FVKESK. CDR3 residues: CASSLETGTVIGTGELFF. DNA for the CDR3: TGTGCCAGCAGCCTGGAGACCGGGACAGTTATAGGGACCGGGGAGCTGTTTTTT.

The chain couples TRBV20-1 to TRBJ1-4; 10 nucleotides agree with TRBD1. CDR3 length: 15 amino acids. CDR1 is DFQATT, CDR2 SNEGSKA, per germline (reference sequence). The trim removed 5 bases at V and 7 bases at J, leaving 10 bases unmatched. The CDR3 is CSADRRDRGGEKLFF. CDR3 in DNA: TGCAGTGCTGACCGCAGGGACAGGGGTGGTGAAAAACTGTTTTTT.

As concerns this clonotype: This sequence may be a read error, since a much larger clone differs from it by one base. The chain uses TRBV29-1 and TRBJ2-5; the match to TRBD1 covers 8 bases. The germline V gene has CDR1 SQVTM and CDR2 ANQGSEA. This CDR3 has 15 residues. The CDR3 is CGVDPETGEQETQYF. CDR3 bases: TGCGGCGTCGACCCAGAGACAGGGGAACAAGAGACCCAGTACTTC.

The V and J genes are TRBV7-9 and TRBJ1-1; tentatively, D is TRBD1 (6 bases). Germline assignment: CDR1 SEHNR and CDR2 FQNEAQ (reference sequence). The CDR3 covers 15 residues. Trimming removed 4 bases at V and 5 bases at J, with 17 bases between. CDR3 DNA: TGTGCCAGCAGCTATAGCATAGGGGGAAGGACTGAAGCTTTCTTT. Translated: CASSYSIGGRTEAFF.

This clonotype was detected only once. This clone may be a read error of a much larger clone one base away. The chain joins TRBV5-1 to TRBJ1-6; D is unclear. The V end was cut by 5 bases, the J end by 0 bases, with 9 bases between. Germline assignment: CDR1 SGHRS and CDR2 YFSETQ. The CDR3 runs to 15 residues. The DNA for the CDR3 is TGCGCCAGCAGACCTGACCTCTCCTATAATTCACCCCTCCACTTT. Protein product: CASRPDLSYNSPLHF.

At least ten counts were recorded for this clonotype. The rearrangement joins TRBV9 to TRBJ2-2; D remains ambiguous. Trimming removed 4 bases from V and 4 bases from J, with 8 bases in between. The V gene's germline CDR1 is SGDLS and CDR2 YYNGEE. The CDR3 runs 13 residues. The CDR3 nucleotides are TGTGCCAGCAGCCCACCATCCACCGGGGAGCTGTTTTTT. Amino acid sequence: CASSPPSTGELFF. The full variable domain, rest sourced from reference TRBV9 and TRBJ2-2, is DSGVTQTPKHLITATGQRVTLRCSPRSGDLSVYWYQQSLDQGLQFLIQYYNGEERAKGNILERFSAQQFPDLHSELNLSSLELGDSALYFCASSPPSTGELFFGEGSRLTVL.